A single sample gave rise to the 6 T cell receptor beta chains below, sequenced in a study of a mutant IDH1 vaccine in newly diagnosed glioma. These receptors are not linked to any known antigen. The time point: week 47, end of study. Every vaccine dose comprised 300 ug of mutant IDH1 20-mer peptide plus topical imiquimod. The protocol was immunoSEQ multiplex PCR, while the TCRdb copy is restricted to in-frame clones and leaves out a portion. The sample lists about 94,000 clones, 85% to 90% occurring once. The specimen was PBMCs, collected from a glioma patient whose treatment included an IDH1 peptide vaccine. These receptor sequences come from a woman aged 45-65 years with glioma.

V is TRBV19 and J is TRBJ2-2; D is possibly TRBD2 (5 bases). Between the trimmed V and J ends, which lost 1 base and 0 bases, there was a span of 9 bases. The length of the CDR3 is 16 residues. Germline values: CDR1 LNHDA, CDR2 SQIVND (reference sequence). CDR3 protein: CASSIGEGTNTGELFF. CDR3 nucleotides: TGTGCCAGTAGTATAGGCGAGGGAACGAACACCGGGGAGCTGTTTTTT. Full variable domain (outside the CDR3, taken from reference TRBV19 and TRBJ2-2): DGGITQSPKYLFRKEGQNVTLSCEQNLNHDAMYWYRQDPGQGLRLIYYSQIVNDFQKGDIAEGYSVSREKKESFPLTVTSAQKNPTAFYLCASSIGEGTNTGELFFGEGSRLTVL.

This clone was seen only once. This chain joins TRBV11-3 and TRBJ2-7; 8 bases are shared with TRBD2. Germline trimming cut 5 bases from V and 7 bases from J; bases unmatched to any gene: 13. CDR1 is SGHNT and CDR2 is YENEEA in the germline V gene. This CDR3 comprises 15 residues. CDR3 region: CASSSSGDPSREQYF. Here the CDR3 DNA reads TGTGCCAGCAGCAGTAGCGGGGATCCTTCGCGAGAGCAGTACTTC.

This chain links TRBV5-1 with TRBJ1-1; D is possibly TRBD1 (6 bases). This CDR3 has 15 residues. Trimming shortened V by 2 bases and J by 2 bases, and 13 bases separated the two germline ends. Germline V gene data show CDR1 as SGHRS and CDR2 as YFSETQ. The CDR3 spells CASSFSQGQNTEAFF. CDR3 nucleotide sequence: TGCGCCAGCAGCTTCTCGCAGGGGCAAAACACTGAAGCTTTCTTT.

In nucleotides, the CDR3 is TGTGCCAGCAGTGACGCAAGACGGACGAACACCGGGGAGCTGTTTTTT. It yields the protein CASSDARRTNTGELFF. V usage is TRBV6-4 and J usage is TRBJ2-2; D remains unclear. V lost 2 bases to trimming and J lost 0 bases, with 10 bases between them. Looked up from germline, CDR1 is MRHNA and CDR2 is SNTAGT. The CDR3 has 16 amino acids.

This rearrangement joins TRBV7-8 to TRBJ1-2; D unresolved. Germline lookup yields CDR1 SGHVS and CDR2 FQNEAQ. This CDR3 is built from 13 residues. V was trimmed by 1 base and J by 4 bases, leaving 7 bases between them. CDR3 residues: CASSLELGYGYTF. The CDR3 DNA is TGTGCCAGCAGCTTAGAACTAGGCTATGGCTACACCTTC.

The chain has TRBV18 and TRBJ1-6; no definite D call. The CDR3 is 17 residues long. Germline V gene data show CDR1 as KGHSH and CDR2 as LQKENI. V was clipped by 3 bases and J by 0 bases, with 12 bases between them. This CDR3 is CASSPWLLSSYNSPLHF. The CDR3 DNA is TGTGCCAGCTCACCTTGGCTTTTGAGCTCCTATAATTCACCCCTCCACTTT.